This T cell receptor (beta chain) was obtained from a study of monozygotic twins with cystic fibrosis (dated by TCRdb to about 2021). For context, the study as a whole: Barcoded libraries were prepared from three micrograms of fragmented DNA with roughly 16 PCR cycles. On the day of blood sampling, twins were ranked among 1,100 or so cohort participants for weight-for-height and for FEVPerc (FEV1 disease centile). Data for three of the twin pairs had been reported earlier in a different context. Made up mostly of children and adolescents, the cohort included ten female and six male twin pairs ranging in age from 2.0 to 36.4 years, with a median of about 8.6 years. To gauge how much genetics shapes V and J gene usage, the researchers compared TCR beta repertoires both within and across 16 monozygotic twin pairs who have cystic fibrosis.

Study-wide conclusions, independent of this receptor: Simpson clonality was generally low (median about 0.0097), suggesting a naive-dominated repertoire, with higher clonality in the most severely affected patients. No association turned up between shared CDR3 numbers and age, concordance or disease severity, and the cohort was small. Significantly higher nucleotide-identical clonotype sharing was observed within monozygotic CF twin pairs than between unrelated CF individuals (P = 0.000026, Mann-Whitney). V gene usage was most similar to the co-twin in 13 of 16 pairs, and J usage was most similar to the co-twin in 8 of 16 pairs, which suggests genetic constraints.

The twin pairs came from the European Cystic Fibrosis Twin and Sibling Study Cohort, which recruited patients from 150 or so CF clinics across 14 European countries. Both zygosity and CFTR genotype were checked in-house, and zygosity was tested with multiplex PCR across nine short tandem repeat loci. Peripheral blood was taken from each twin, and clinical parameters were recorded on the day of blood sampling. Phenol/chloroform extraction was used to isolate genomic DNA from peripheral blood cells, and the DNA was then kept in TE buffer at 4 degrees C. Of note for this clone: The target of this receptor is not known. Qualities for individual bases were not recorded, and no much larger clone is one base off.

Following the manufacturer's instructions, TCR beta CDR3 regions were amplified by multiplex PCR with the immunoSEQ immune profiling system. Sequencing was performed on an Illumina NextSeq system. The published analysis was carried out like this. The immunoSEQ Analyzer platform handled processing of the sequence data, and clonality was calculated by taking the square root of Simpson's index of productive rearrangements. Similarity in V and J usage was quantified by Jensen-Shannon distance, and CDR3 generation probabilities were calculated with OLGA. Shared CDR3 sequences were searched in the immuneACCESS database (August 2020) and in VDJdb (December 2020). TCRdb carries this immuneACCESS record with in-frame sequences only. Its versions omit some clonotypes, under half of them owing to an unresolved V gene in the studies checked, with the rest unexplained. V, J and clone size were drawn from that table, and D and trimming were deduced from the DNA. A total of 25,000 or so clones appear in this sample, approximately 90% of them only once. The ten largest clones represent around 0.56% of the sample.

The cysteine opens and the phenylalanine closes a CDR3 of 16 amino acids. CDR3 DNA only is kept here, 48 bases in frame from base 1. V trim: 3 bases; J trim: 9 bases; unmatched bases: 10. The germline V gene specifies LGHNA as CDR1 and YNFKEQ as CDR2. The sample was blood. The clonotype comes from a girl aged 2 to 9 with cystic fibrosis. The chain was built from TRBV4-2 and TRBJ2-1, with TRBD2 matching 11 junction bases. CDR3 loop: CASSQWLAGGLGEQFF. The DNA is TGTGCCAGCAGCCAGTGGTTAGCGGGGGGGCTGGGTGAGCAGTTCTTC.